A single sample is the source of the 12 T cell receptor beta chains below, sequenced in a study of blood T cells in healthy people across ages. With a J-beta primer mix and a sample-barcoded 5' primer, a second PCR ran about 6 to 11 cycles. TCRdb re-analysed the 5' RACE reads in MiXCR, keeping a single row per CDR3 protein. The sample has approximately 880,000 distinct CDR3 sequences; around 46% are singletons. Sequencing was carried out using blood. Receptor source: a man under 40 in good health.

This sequence joins TRBV6-2 or TRBV6-3 and TRBJ2-6, with 7 positions matching TRBD1. CDR3 size: 17 residues. The germline V gene encodes CDR1 MNHEY and CDR2 SVGEGT. V shed 1 base, J shed 0 bases, and the junction held 3 bases outside the gene matches. CDR3 in DNA: TGTGCCAGCAGTTACTTGGGACAGAGCTCTGGGGCCAACGTCCTGACTTTC. Translating gives CASSYLGQSSGANVLTF.

A note on this clonotype: At one boundary the junction diverges from the germline segment, which might be a read error. The CDR3 region has the DNA TGTGCCAGCAGCTACGGCCGGGCCCTGACCTACAATGGGCAGTTCTTC. Translating gives CASSYGRALTYNGQFF. V and J are TRBV7-8 and TRBJ2-1; D is unclear. Germline V gene sequence: CDR1 SGHVS, CDR2 FQNEAQ. The CDR3 extends over 16 amino acids.

This clonotype has just a few counts. This chain joins TRBV7-9 and TRBJ1-6; D unresolved. The CDR3 length is 13 residues. V lost 8 bases and J lost 1, with 6 bases in between. Germline V lookup: CDR1 SEHNR, CDR2 FQNEAQ (reference sequence). CDR3 nucleotide sequence: TGTGCCAGCGGGGTATCCTATAATTCACCCCTCCACTTT. Its translation: CASGVSYNSPLHF.

In this sample, this clonotype turned up a few times. The chain employs TRBV7-9 and TRBJ1-2, with D unclear. Trimming shortened V by 6 bases and J by 3 bases, and 17 bases separated the two germline ends. Germline CDR1 and CDR2: SEHNR and FQNEAQ (reference sequence). The CDR3 runs to 15 residues. Here the CDR3 reads CASRSGGDGYYGYTF. Written as DNA, the CDR3 is TGTGCCAGCAGATCCGGTGGTGACGGATACTATGGCTACACCTTC.

The chain combines TRBV4-1 with TRBJ2-6; D gene unclear. The germline V gene has CDR1 MGHRA and CDR2 YSYEKL. This CDR3 is built from 17 residues. Trimming cost V 0 bases and J 0 bases, with 9 bases left between them. The CDR3 protein is CASSQDRQASGANVLTF. DNA of the CDR3: TGCGCCAGCAGCCAAGATAGGCAGGCCTCTGGGGCCAACGTCCTGACTTTC.

This clonotype was recorded only once. The chain is built from TRBV28 and TRBJ2-5; a weak D match, TRBD1 (5 bases). Germline V CDR1 and CDR2: MDHEN, SYDVKM. Trimming pared 10 bases from V and 4 bases from J, leaving 13 bases between. This CDR3 has 12 amino acids. CDR3 in DNA: TGTGCCACTAAGGGGTACCGAGAGACCCAGTACTTC. As protein: CATKGYRETQYF.

The chain couples TRBV7-8 to TRBJ2-7; the match to TRBD2 covers 7 bases. Losses at the gene ends were 5 bases for V and 5 bases for J; bases not matched to a gene: 9. Germline V lookup: CDR1 SGHVS, CDR2 FQNEAQ. The CDR3 covers 14 residues. The CDR3: CASSLLAVPDEQYF. The CDR3 DNA reads as TGTGCCAGCAGCCTCCTAGCGGTTCCCGACGAGCAGTACTTC.

This clonotype has only a few counts. The chain combines TRBV6-5 with TRBJ2-7; a possible D gene is TRBD1 (5 bases). The CDR3 is made up of 15 amino acids. Germline V CDR1 and CDR2: MNHEY, SVGAGI. V lost 0 bases to trimming and J lost 3 bases, with 12 bases between them. This chain's CDR3 is CASSYSGQGNYEQYF. The CDR3 coding sequence is TGTGCCAGCAGTTACTCGGGCCAGGGCAACTACGAGCAGTACTTC.

This clonotype was counted only a few times. This sequence joins TRBV7-2 and TRBJ2-7; D not resolved. CDR1 and CDR2 (germline): SGHTA, FQGNSA. The CDR3 is made up of 15 amino acids. V was clipped by 2 bases and J by 2 bases, with 13 bases between them. As DNA, the CDR3 is TGTGCCAGCAGCTTATCCACAGCATTCCCCTACGAGCAGTACTTC. This encodes CASSLSTAFPYEQYF.

This clonotype was observed a handful of times. The chain uses TRBV5-1 and TRBJ2-1, with 7 positions matching TRBD1. Unmatched junction bases numbered 4, after V lost 4 bases and J lost 6 bases. The CDR3 sequence is 13 residues long. The germline gives CDR1 SGHRS, CDR2 YFSETQ. The DNA for the CDR3 is TGCGCCAGCAGCGGTACAGGGGCCAATGAGCAGTTCTTC. Its translation is CASSGTGANEQFF.

The chain recombines TRBV10-3 with TRBJ1-2; D call uncertain. The V and J ends lost 4 bases and 6 bases respectively, with 9 bases between them. The germline gives CDR1 ENHRY, CDR2 SYGVKD. This CDR3 region has 12 residues. The CDR3 DNA is TGTGCCATCAGTGTAGAAGGGAATGGCTACACCTTC. It translates to CAISVEGNGYTF.

The chain carries TRBV6-5 and TRBJ1-6; D uncertain. Between the trimmed V and J ends, which lost 6 bases and 14 bases, there was a span of 14 bases. CDR3 length equals 12 residues. The V gene's germline CDR1 is MNHEY and CDR2 SVGAGI. CDR3 loop: CASRPGGMALHF. The CDR3 coding sequence is TGTGCCAGCAGACCGGGCGGGATGGCCCTCCACTTT.